The source of this T cell receptor (beta chain) is a study of identical twins. Findings and caveats of the study: Where out-of-frame alpha sequences were twin-shared, they showed excess low generation probability. In beta out-of-frame sequences, the excess sharing between twins was weaker.

The V gene lost 6 bases and the J gene lost 1 base, with 9 bases spanning the gap. This CDR3 is 13 amino acids long. The germline V gene has CDR1 MNHNS and CDR2 SASEGT. One entry per CDR3 protein, called by TCRdb with MiXCR from the 5' RACE reads. The data contain more than 650,000 distinct CDR3 sequences, 5.5% to 6.5% of them singletons. This clonotype showed up just a few times. The antigen is undetermined. The sequence came from a man aged 18 to 29 in good health. The V gene is TRBV6-1, the J gene TRBJ1-1; no clear D. The specimen was naive T cells sorted from blood. The CDR3 DNA reads as TGTGCCAGCAGACCCTCAGAGAACACTGAAGCTTTCTTT. Its protein is CASRPSENTEAFF.